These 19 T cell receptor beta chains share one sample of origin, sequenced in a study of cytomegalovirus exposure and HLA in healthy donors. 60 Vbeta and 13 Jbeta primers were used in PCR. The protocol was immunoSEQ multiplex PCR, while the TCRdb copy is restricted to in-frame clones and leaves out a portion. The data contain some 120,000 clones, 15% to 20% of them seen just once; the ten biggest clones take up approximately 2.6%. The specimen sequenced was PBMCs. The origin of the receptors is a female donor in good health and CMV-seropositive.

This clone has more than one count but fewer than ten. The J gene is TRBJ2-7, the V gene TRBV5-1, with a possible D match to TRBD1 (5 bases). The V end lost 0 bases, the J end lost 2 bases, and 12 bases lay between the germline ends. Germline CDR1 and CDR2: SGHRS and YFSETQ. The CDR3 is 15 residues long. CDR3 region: CASSLGFGAAYEQYF. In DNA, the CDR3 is TGCGCCAGCAGCTTGGGGTTTGGGGCGGCCTACGAGCAGTACTTC.

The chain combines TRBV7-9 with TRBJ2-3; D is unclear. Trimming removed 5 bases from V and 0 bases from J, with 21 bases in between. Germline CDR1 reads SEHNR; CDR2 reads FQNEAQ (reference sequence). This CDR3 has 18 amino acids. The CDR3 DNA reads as TGTGCCAGCAGCCTCCCCGTTGGTCGGCAGGCAAGCACAGATACGCAGTATTTT. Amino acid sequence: CASSLPVGRQASTDTQYF.

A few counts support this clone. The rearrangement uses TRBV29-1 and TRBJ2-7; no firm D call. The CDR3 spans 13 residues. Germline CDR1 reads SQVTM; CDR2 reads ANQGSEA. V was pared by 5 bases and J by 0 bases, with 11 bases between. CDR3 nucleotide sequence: TGCAGCGTTAAAGCGATTAGCTCCTACGAGCAGTACTTC. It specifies CSVKAISSYEQYF.

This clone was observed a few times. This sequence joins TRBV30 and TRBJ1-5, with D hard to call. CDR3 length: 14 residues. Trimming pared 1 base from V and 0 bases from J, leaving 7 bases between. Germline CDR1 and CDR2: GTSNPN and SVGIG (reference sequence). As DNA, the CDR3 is TGTGCCTGGAGTGACGGTTATAGCAATCAGCCCCAGCATTTT. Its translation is CAWSDGYSNQPQHF.

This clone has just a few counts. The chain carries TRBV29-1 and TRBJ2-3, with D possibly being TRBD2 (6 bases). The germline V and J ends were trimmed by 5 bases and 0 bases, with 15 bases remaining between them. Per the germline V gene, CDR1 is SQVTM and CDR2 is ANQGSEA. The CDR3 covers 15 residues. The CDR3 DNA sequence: TGCAGCGTTAACGTCGGCCTAGCGAGCACAGATACGCAGTATTTT. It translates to CSVNVGLASTDTQYF.

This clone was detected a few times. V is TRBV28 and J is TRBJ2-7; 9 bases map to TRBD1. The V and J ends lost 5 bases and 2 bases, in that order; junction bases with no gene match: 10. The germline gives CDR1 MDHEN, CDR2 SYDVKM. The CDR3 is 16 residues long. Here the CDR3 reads CASSLPGQGIAYEQYF. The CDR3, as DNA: TGTGCCAGCAGTCTACCGGGACAGGGTATTGCCTACGAGCAGTACTTC. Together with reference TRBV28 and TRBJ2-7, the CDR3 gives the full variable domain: DVKVTQSSRYLVKRTGEKVFLECVQDMDHENMFWYRQDPGLGLRLIYFSYDVKMKEKGDIPEGYSVSREKKERFSLILESASTNQTSMYLCASSLPGQGIAYEQYFGPGTRLTVT.

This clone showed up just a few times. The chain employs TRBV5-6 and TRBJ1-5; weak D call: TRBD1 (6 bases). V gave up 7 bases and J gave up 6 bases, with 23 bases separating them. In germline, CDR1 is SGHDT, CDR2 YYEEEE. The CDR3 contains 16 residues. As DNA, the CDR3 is TGTGCCAGCTCTATCTTACGGGCAGGGGAGGGTCAGCCCCAGCATTTT. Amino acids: CASSILRAGEGQPQHF.

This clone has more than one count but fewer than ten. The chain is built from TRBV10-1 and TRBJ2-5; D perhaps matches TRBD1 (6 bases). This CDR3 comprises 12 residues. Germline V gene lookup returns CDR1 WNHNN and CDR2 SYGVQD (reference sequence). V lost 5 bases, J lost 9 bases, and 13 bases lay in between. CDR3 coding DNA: TGCGCCAGCAGTCCTACAGGGTGGGCCCAGTACTTC. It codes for CASSPTGWAQYF.

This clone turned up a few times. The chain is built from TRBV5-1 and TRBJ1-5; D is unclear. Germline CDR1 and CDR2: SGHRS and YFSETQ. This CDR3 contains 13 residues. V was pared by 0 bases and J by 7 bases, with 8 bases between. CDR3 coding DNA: TGCGCCAGCAGCTTGGGCGTTAAACAGCCCCAGCATTTT. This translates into CASSLGVKQPQHF.

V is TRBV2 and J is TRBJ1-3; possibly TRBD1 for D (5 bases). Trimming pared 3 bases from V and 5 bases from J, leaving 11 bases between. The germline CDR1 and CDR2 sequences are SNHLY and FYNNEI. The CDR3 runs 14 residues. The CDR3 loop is CASSDGGKRNTIYF. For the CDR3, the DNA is TGTGCCAGCAGTGACGGGGGTAAGAGAAACACCATATATTTT.

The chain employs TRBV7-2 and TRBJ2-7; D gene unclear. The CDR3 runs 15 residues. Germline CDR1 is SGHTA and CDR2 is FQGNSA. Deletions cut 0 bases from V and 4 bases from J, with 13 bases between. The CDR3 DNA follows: TGTGCCAGCAGCTTAGCGTTCCAGGAAACATACGAGCAGTACTTC. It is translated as CASSLAFQETYEQYF.

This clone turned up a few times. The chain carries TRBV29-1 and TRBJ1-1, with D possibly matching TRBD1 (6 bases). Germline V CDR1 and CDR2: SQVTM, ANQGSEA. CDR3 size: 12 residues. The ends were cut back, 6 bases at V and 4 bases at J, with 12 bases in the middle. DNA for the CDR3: TGCAGCGTCCGGGGGGGGCTCACTGAAGCTTTCTTT. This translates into CSVRGGLTEAFF.

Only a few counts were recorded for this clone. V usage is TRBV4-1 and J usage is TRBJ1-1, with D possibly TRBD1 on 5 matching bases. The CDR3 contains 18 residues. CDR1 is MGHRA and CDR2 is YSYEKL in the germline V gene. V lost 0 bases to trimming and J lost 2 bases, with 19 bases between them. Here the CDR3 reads CASSQEGPKGLKNTEAFF. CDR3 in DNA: TGCGCCAGCAGCCAAGAGGGCCCAAAGGGACTGAAAAACACTGAAGCTTTCTTT.

CDR3 DNA sequence: TGTGCCAGCAGGGACAGGGGGCGCGCGGCTGAAGCTTTCTTT. This sequence encodes CASRDRGRAAEAFF. V is TRBV2 and J is TRBJ1-1; 11 nucleotides align to TRBD1. V shed 6 bases, J shed 6 bases, and the junction held 6 bases outside the gene matches. The CDR3 covers 14 residues. In germline, CDR1 is SNHLY, CDR2 FYNNEI.

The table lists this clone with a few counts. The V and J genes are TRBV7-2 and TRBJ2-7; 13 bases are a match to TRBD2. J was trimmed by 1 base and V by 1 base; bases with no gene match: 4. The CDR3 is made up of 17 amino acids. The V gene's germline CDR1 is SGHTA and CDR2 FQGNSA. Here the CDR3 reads CASSLGGLAGLSYEQYF. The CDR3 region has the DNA TGTGCCAGCAGCTTAGGGGGACTAGCGGGACTATCCTACGAGCAGTACTTC.

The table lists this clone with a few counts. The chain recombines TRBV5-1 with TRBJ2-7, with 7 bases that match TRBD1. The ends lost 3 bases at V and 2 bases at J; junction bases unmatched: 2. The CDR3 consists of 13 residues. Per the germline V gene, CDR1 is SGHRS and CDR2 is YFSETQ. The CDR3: CASSSGTAYEQYF. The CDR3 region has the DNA TGCGCCAGCAGCTCAGGGACAGCCTACGAGCAGTACTTC.

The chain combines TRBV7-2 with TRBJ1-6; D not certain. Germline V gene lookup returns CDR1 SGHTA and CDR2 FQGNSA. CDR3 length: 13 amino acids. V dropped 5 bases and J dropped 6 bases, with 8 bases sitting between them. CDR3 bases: TGTGCCAGCAGCCAGATCATTAATTCACCCCTCCACTTT. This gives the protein CASSQIINSPLHF.

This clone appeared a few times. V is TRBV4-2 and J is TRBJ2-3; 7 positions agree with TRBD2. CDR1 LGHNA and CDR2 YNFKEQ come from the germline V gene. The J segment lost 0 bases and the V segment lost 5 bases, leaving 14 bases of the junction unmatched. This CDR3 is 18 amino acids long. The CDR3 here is CASSSGFSGFSSTDTQYF. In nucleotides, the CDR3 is TGTGCCAGCAGCTCGGGGTTTAGCGGGTTCTCTAGCACAGATACGCAGTATTTT.

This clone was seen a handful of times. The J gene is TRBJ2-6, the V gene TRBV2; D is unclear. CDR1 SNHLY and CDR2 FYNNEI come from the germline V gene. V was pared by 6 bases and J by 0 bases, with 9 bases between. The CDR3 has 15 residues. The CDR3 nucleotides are TGTGCCAGCAGCGCCAGTGTCTCTGGGGCCAACGTCCTGACTTTC. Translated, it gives CASSASVSGANVLTF.